A selection of T cell receptor beta chains follows, all from one sample in a study of tissue T cells after allogeneic stem cell transplantation. The data were produced by immunoSEQ multiplex PCR, yet TCRdb's version contains in-frame clones alone and is incomplete. The data show 4,000 to 6,000 clones, around 70% seen once. Sequences were derived from duodenal tissue, sampled at autopsy. The receptors come from a female patient between 18 and 50 years old with steroid-refractory graft-versus-host disease after an allogeneic stem cell transplant. Part of the T cell pool may stem from the graft donor. CDR3s include the opening cysteine and the closing phenylalanine or tryptophan. A D gene is named only where the DNA matches it firmly. Clone size is stated in some rows and not others, as once, few, many or a class when expanded.

j_call	d_call	cdr3_length	v_call	clone_size	cdr3_aa	cdr3_nt
TRBJ1-4	NA	17	TRBV14	NA	CASSPRGGFATNEKLFF	TGTGCCAGCAGCCCCCGGGGCGGTTTCGCAACTAATGAAAAACTGTTTTTT
TRBJ2-7	TRBD2	14	TRBV5-6	NA	CASSTFAGVYEQYF	TGTGCCAGCAGCACCTTCGCGGGAGTCTACGAGCAGTACTTC
TRBJ2-1	NA	15	TRBV15	few	CATSRGVDSYNEQFF	TGTGCCACCAGCAGAGGGGTGGACTCCTACAATGAGCAGTTCTTC
TRBJ1-2	NA	13	TRBV12-3/TRBV12-4	NA	CASSFDPNYGYTF	TGTGCCAGCAGTTTCGATCCTAACTATGGCTACACCTTC
TRBJ2-5	TRBD2	18	TRBV7-3	NA	CASSLSRVTSGRRETQYF	TGTGCCAGCAGCTTAAGCAGGGTTACTAGCGGGAGAAGAGAGACCCAGTACTTC
TRBJ2-7	NA	13	TRBV27	few	CASSLDNLYEQYF	TGTGCCAGCAGTTTGGACAATCTCTACGAGCAGTACTTC
TRBJ1-5	NA	13	TRBV7-8	NA	CASSLGNNQPQHF	TGTGCCAGCAGCCTCGGGAACAATCAGCCCCAGCATTTT
TRBJ1-2	TRBD1	15	TRBV9	NA	CASSVGRDSRYGYTF	TGTGCCAGCAGCGTAGGGAGGGACAGTCGTTATGGCTACACCTTC
TRBJ2-1	TRBD2	16	TRBV5-4	NA	CASSTGLAGGRHEQFF	TGTGCCAGCAGCACCGGACTAGCGGGAGGAAGGCATGAGCAGTTCTTC
TRBJ1-1	NA	14	TRBV2	NA	CASSELGGDTEAFF	TGTGCCAGCAGTGAACTGGGGGGTGACACTGAAGCTTTCTTT
TRBJ2-7	TRBD1	14	TRBV7-8	NA	CASSRDRRPYEQYF	TGTGCCAGCAGCCGGGACAGAAGGCCCTACGAGCAGTACTTC
TRBJ2-1	NA	15	TRBV27	NA	CASSLRTGRYNEQFF	TGTGCCAGCAGTTTAAGGACCGGAAGGTACAATGAGCAGTTCTTC
TRBJ1-1	NA	16	TRBV27	NA	CASSLSAMEGSTEAFF	TGTGCCAGCAGTTTATCAGCGATGGAAGGAAGCACTGAAGCTTTCTTT
TRBJ1-6	NA	15	TRBV11-3	NA	CASSLDSSYNSPLHF	TGTGCCAGCAGCTTAGATAGCTCCTATAATTCACCCCTCCACTTT
TRBJ1-1	TRBD1	13	TRBV6-6	NA	CASKGQGETEAFF	TGTGCCAGCAAGGGACAGGGGGAAACTGAAGCTTTCTTT
TRBJ1-5	NA	14	TRBV27	NA	CASSLSRGNQPQHF	TGTGCCAGCAGTTTATCGAGGGGGAACCAGCCCCAGCATTTT
TRBJ1-4	NA	13	TRBV4-1	NA	CASNLGANEKLFF	TGCGCCAGCAACCTGGGAGCTAATGAAAAACTGTTTTTT
TRBJ2-3	NA	15	TRBV5-8	NA	CASSLEAVSTDTQYF	TGTGCCAGCAGCTTGGAGGCGGTTAGCACAGATACGCAGTATTTT
TRBJ2-7	TRBD2	14	TRBV11-2	NA	CASSPLAGGWEQYF	TGTGCCAGCAGCCCTCTCGCGGGAGGTTGGGAGCAGTACTTC
TRBJ1-5	NA	14	TRBV6-5	NA	CASSYSARLQPQHF	TGTGCCAGCAGTTACTCAGCAAGACTTCAGCCCCAGCATTTT
TRBJ2-4	NA	12	TRBV12-3/TRBV12-4	NA	CASSFGTHIQYF	TGTGCCAGCAGTTTCGGGACCCACATTCAGTACTTC
TRBJ2-2	NA	16	TRBV5-4	NA	CASSRLAGPPIGELFF	TGTGCCAGCAGTCGTTTGGCGGGACCTCCCATCGGGGAGCTGTTTTTT
TRBJ1-2	NA	14	TRBV2	few	CASSLGRANYGYTF	TGTGCCAGCAGTTTAGGACGGGCTAACTATGGCTACACCTTC
TRBJ2-7	TRBD2	16	TRBV4-1	NA	CASSQRGLAGNYEQYF	TGCGCCAGCAGCCAACGGGGACTAGCGGGAAACTACGAGCAGTACTTC
TRBJ1-1	NA	14	TRBV4-1	once	CASSQGVMNTEAFF	TGCGCCAGCAGCCAAGGGGTCATGAACACTGAAGCTTTCTTT
TRBJ2-4	NA	15	TRBV5-5	once	CASSSVKSGGDIQYF	TGTGCCAGCAGCTCCGTGAAGTCAGGAGGGGACATTCAGTACTTC
TRBJ1-6	NA	16	TRBV9	few	CASSVGASSYNSPLHF	TGTGCCAGCAGCGTAGGGGCGAGCTCCTATAATTCACCCCTCCACTTT
TRBJ2-1	NA	11	TRBV12-3/TRBV12-4	NA	CASSLAHEQFF	TGTGCCAGCAGTTTAGCACATGAGCAGTTCTTC
TRBJ1-2	TRBD1	14	TRBV9	NA	CASSAGTGNYGYTF	TGTGCCAGCAGCGCTGGGACAGGAAACTATGGCTACACCTTC
TRBJ2-2	TRBD2	15	TRBV5-4	NA	CASSLGGGPIGELFF	TGTGCCAGCAGCTTGGGCGGGGGGCCCATCGGGGAGCTGTTTTTT
TRBJ2-4	NA	16	TRBV7-9	NA	CASSPTVRLAKNIQYF	TGTGCCAGCAGCCCGACTGTTAGGTTAGCCAAAAACATTCAGTACTTC
TRBJ1-2	NA	14	TRBV6-2/TRBV6-3	NA	CASSYSRAGYGYTF	TGTGCCAGCAGTTACTCGAGGGCAGGGTATGGCTACACCTTC
TRBJ2-2	TRBD2	13	TRBV9	NA	CASSPGGAGELFF	TGTGCCAGCAGCCCGGGAGGGGCCGGGGAGCTGTTTTTT
TRBJ2-3	NA	14	TRBV6-2/TRBV6-3	NA	CASSYFATRDTQYF	TGTGCCAGCAGTTACTTCGCGACCAGGGATACGCAGTATTTT
TRBJ1-4	NA	16	TRBV23-1	NA	CASSQSQTEPNEKLFF	TGCGCCAGCAGTCAATCGCAAACAGAGCCTAATGAAAAACTGTTTTTT
TRBJ1-1	NA	16	TRBV7-9	NA	CASSLERHRRNTEAFF	TGTGCCAGCAGCTTAGAAAGACACCGGAGAAACACTGAAGCTTTCTTT
TRBJ2-1	TRBD2	17	TRBV29-1	NA	CSVEGTSGRKSYNEQFF	TGCAGCGTGGAAGGGACTAGCGGGAGGAAATCCTACAATGAGCAGTTCTTC
TRBJ1-1	TRBD1	20	TRBV5-5	NA	CASSLAGQVLKFPLNTEAFF	TGTGCCAGCAGCTTGGCGGGACAGGTGCTCAAGTTCCCCCTTAACACTGAAGCTTTCTTT
TRBJ1-1	NA	12	TRBV27	NA	CASRGRLTEAFF	TGTGCCAGCAGGGGGAGGTTGACTGAAGCTTTCTTT
TRBJ2-7	NA	16	TRBV4-1	NA	CASSQDRGQGTYEQYF	TGCGCCAGCAGCCAAGATCGGGGGCAGGGGACCTACGAGCAGTACTTC
TRBJ1-6	TRBD1	15	TRBV2	NA	CASSFRGGYNSPLHF	TGTGCCAGCAGTTTCAGGGGGGGGTATAATTCACCCCTCCACTTT
TRBJ2-3	TRBD1	15	TRBV27	NA	CASSLWTGGGDTQYF	TGTGCCAGCAGTTTATGGACAGGGGGGGGAGATACGCAGTATTTT
TRBJ2-7	TRBD1	15	TRBV5-1	NA	CASSSTGGHTYEQYF	TGCGCCAGCAGCTCAACAGGGGGCCACACCTACGAGCAGTACTTC
TRBJ2-3	NA	13	TRBV7-9	few	CASSLRNTDTQYF	TGTGCCAGCAGCCTTCGAAACACAGATACGCAGTATTTT
TRBJ2-7	NA	13	TRBV27	NA	CASSFAGTYEQYF	TGTGCCAGCAGTTTCGCGGGAACCTACGAGCAGTACTTC
TRBJ2-5	NA	12	TRBV12-3/TRBV12-4	NA	CASSLVGETQYF	TGTGCCAGCAGCCTCGTGGGGGAGACCCAGTACTTC
TRBJ2-1	NA	11	TRBV20-1	NA	CSARSVNEQFF	TGCAGTGCTAGATCCGTCAATGAGCAGTTCTTC
TRBJ2-7	NA	13	TRBV7-9	few	CASRDLSNYEQYF	TGTGCCAGCAGGGATTTATCGAACTACGAGCAGTACTTC
TRBJ2-7	TRBD1	15	TRBV24-1	NA	CATSDSGTAWYEQYF	TGTGCCACCAGTGATTCGGGGACAGCTTGGTACGAGCAGTACTTC
TRBJ1-5	NA	14	TRBV12-2	NA	CASRSHSSNQPQHF	TGTGCAAGTCGCTCGCACAGTAGCAATCAGCCCCAGCATTTT
TRBJ1-2	NA	13	TRBV5-1	NA	CASSLQVNYGYTF	TGCGCCAGCAGCCTACAGGTTAACTATGGCTACACCTTC